These 30 T cell receptor beta chains share one sample of origin, sequenced in a study of T cell responses to AZD1222 COVID-19 vaccine. The method was immunoSEQ multiplex PCR; TCRdb's version includes in-frame clones alone and lacks a portion of them. Here the sample spans 110,000 to 150,000 clones, 80% to 95% being singletons. The source material was peripheral blood, sampled on day 0 of AZD1222 vaccination. These receptors originate from an adult in good health.

This clone is a singleton in its sample. This sequence joins TRBV5-1 and TRBJ1-1, with D unclear. From germline, CDR1 is SGHRS and CDR2 YFSETQ. Trimming pared 5 bases from V and 5 bases from J, leaving 7 bases between. The CDR3 runs to 11 residues. In DNA form, the CDR3 reads TGCGCCAGCAGACTGAGGACTGAAGCTTTCTTT. Protein sequence: CASRLRTEAFF.

The chain is built from TRBV10-3 and TRBJ2-3; 15 positions agree with TRBD2. V gave up 6 bases and J gave up 2 bases; unmatched junction bases: 6. The CDR3 covers 17 residues. The V gene's germline CDR1 is ENHRY and CDR2 SYGVKD. CDR3 in amino acids: CAIRGTSGRTSTDTQYF. The CDR3 DNA follows: TGTGCCATCAGAGGGACTAGCGGGAGGACTTCCACAGATACGCAGTATTTT.

The V call is TRBV19, the J call TRBJ1-5; D gene uncertain. Germline lookup yields CDR1 LNHDA and CDR2 SQIVND (reference sequence). Trimming removed 6 bases from V and 5 bases from J, with 17 bases in between. The CDR3 consists of 15 residues. The CDR3 region is CASRSVWGPDQPQHF. The CDR3 nucleotides are TGTGCCAGTAGGTCCGTTTGGGGTCCCGATCAGCCCCAGCATTTT.

This chain links TRBV6-6 with TRBJ1-2; possible D gene TRBD1, 5 bases. Looked up from germline, CDR1 is MNHNY and CDR2 is SVGAGI (reference sequence). Between the trimmed V and J ends, which lost 2 bases and 7 bases, there was a span of 20 bases. The CDR3 totals 16 residues. For the CDR3, the DNA is TGTGCCAGCAGTTACACGGGGACGAGGGGCACGGGTGGCTACACCTTC. It encodes CASSYTGTRGTGGYTF.

The genes are TRBV18 and TRBJ1-2; the D gene is possibly TRBD1 (5 bases). The CDR3 spans 15 residues. From germline, CDR1 is KGHSH and CDR2 LQKENI. V lost 0 bases to trimming and J lost 4 bases, with 12 bases between them. The CDR3: CASSPPQGFSYGYTF. CDR3 in DNA: TGTGCCAGCTCACCACCTCAGGGATTTAGCTATGGCTACACCTTC.

This chain connects TRBV7-8 to TRBJ2-5; tentative D call: TRBD1 (5 bases). Germline V gene sequence: CDR1 SGHVS, CDR2 FQNEAQ. The length of the CDR3 is 15 residues. V shed 4 bases and J shed 5 bases, with 17 bases lying between them. CDR3: CASSSYTWGVETQYF. The CDR3 nucleotides read TGTGCCAGCAGCTCCTATACATGGGGCGTGGAGACCCAGTACTTC.

V usage is TRBV6-6 and J usage is TRBJ1-5; perhaps TRBD1 as D (6 bases). This CDR3 is 14 amino acids long. Trimming removed 5 bases from V and 3 bases from J, with 11 bases in between. CDR1 and CDR2 from the germline V gene are MNHNY and SVGAGI (reference sequence). For the CDR3, the DNA is TGTGCCAGCAGTGATACAGGGCACAATCAGCCCCAGCATTTT. Translated: CASSDTGHNQPQHF.

J is TRBJ2-1 and V is TRBV5-5; tentative D call: TRBD2 (6 bases). There are 14 residues in the CDR3. The germline V gene encodes CDR1 SGHKS and CDR2 YYEKEE (reference sequence). V was trimmed by 4 bases and J by 5 bases, leaving 13 bases between them. The CDR3 DNA reads as TGTGCCAGCAGCCACGAGCGGGCCCACAATGAGCAGTTCTTC. This sequence encodes CASSHERAHNEQFF.

The chain links TRBV7-6 to TRBJ1-5, with D possibly TRBD1 on 5 matching bases. The CDR3 has 13 residues. CDR1 is SGHVS and CDR2 is FNYEAQ in the germline V gene. Deletions cut 1 base from V and 7 bases from J, with 8 bases between. This CDR3 reads CASSLVRGQPQHF. CDR3 sequence (DNA): TGTGCCAGCAGCTTAGTGAGGGGACAGCCCCAGCATTTT.

The chain joins TRBV6-1 to TRBJ2-5, with no clear D. This CDR3 is built from 13 residues. CDR1 and CDR2 from the germline V gene are MNHNS and SASEGT. V lost 3 bases, J lost 5 bases, and 10 bases lay in between. For the CDR3, the DNA is TGTGCCAGCAGTGATGGAGTGGGGGAGACCCAGTACTTC. It is translated as CASSDGVGETQYF.

This clone has more than one count but fewer than ten. This chain links TRBV9 with TRBJ2-7; D is uncertain. The CDR3 has 16 amino acids. V gave up 4 bases and J gave up 4 bases, with 21 bases separating them. The germline V gene has CDR1 SGDLS and CDR2 YYNGEE. DNA of the CDR3: TGTGCCAGCAGCCCCTCCCAGGCCGGCAGGCGTTACGAGCAGTACTTC. Amino acids: CASSPSQAGRRYEQYF.

V gene TRBV15 combines with J gene TRBJ1-1, with D uncertain. Trimming removed 1 base at V and 1 base at J, with 10 bases between. The CDR3 totals 15 residues. CDR1 is LNHNV and CDR2 is YYDKDF in the germline V gene (reference sequence). The chain's CDR3 is CATSRVGGPNTEAFF. CDR3 sequence (DNA): TGTGCCACCAGCAGAGTGGGCGGGCCGAACACTGAAGCTTTCTTT.

The chain couples TRBV6-5 to TRBJ2-3, with 11 bases fitting TRBD1. The junction had 1 base not matched to a gene; V was cut back by 1 base and J by 4 bases. This CDR3 is 15 amino acids long. Germline V gene sequence: CDR1 MNHEY, CDR2 SVGAGI. The CDR3 protein is CASSYLGQGADTQYF. The CDR3 nucleotides read TGTGCCAGCAGTTACTTGGGACAGGGGGCAGATACGCAGTATTTT.

The chain combines TRBV5-1 with TRBJ1-2; TRBD1 matches 7 bases. Germline V gene data show CDR1 as SGHRS and CDR2 as YFSETQ. This CDR3 contains 13 residues. The V segment lost 4 bases and the J segment 13 bases; nucleotides outside the gene matches: 13. CDR3 nucleotide sequence: TGCGCCAGCAGCGCTAATTTTACAGGGGCCCGCACCTTC. Its protein is CASSANFTGARTF.

The chain carries TRBV11-3 and TRBJ2-1; TRBD1 is a possible D gene (5 bases). Per germline, CDR1 SGHNT and CDR2 YENEEA. The CDR3 extends over 11 amino acids. V dropped 3 bases and J dropped 9 bases, with 6 bases sitting between them. The CDR3 reads CASSLGPEQFF. Here the CDR3 DNA reads TGTGCCAGCAGCTTGGGGCCTGAGCAGTTCTTC. Variable domain in full (rest from reference TRBV11-3 and TRBJ2-1): EAGVVQSPRYKIIEKKQPVAFWCNPISGHNTLYWYLQNLGQGPELLIRYENEEAVDDSQLPKDRFSAERLKGVDSTLKIQPAELGDSAVYLCASSLGPEQFFGPGTRLTVL.

V and J are TRBV28 and TRBJ2-2; D is unresolved. The CDR3 covers 14 residues. Germline V CDR1 and CDR2: MDHEN, SYDVKM. V dropped 7 bases and J dropped 5 bases, with 14 bases sitting between them. CDR3 sequence reads: CASNLEVRTGELFF. The CDR3 DNA follows: TGTGCCAGCAACCTAGAGGTCCGGACCGGGGAGCTGTTTTTT.

The chain couples TRBV11-2 to TRBJ2-1; D is perhaps TRBD1 (6 bases). This CDR3 has 13 amino acids. CDR1 is SGHAT and CDR2 is FQNNGV in the germline V gene. Trimming removed 6 bases from V and 10 bases from J, with 16 bases in between. The DNA of the CDR3 is TGTGCCAGCAGTTTTATCAGGGGTTACGAGCAGTTCTTC. This sequence encodes CASSFIRGYEQFF.

J is TRBJ2-5 and V is TRBV7-9; 9 bases fit TRBD1. The CDR3 runs 16 residues. The germline gives CDR1 SEHNR, CDR2 FQNEAQ (reference sequence). Trimming took 1 base from V and 3 from J; bases not matched to a gene: 6. The chain's CDR3 is CASSLGDRASEETQYF. Written as DNA, the CDR3 is TGTGCCAGCAGCTTAGGGGACAGGGCCTCGGAAGAGACCCAGTACTTC.

The chain joins TRBV10-3 to TRBJ2-1; 11 positions agree with TRBD2. The CDR3 contains 14 residues. Germline V gives CDR1 ENHRY, CDR2 SYGVKD. With 10 bases clipped from V and 4 bases from J, the junction kept 6 bases outside the gene matches. CDR3 amino acids: CATKLAGEYNEQFF. The CDR3 coding sequence is TGTGCCACCAAACTAGCGGGGGAATACAATGAGCAGTTCTTC.

The J gene is TRBJ2-7, the V gene TRBV7-2; no clear D gene. V was shortened by 5 bases and J by 1 base, with 15 bases between the two germline ends. The CDR3 length is 15 residues. Germline V gene data show CDR1 as SGHTA and CDR2 as FQGNSA. DNA for the CDR3: TGTGCCAGCAGCCCGCCTCCCCCAGGTTCCTACGAGCAGTACTTC. It specifies CASSPPPPGSYEQYF.

V and J are TRBV24-1 and TRBJ1-2; D is unclear. Trimming stripped 8 bases from V and 5 bases from J, with 20 bases between. Looked up from germline, CDR1 is KGHDR and CDR2 is SFDVKD. CDR3 length equals 15 residues. The CDR3 DNA reads as TGTGCCACCACCGAACCACACGGCAGAGGGTATGGCTACACCTTC. Its translation: CATTEPHGRGYGYTF.

This chain joins TRBV10-1 and TRBJ2-1, with TRBD2 matching over 8 bases. With V trimmed by 6 bases and J by 4 bases, 2 bases remained unmatched. Germline V gives CDR1 WNHNN, CDR2 SYGVQD (reference sequence). The CDR3 length is 13 residues. This CDR3 reads CASSGRAYNEQFF. The CDR3 region has the DNA TGCGCCAGCAGCGGGAGGGCTTACAATGAGCAGTTCTTC.

This chain uses TRBV10-3 with TRBJ1-1, with 7 bases aligning to TRBD1. The V gene's germline CDR1 is ENHRY and CDR2 SYGVKD. This CDR3 has 13 amino acids. With V trimmed by 6 bases and J by 1 base, 2 bases remained unmatched. CDR3 region: CAIRGTENTEAFF. CDR3 coding DNA: TGTGCCATCAGAGGGACAGAGAACACTGAAGCTTTCTTT.

The V and J genes are TRBV7-8 and TRBJ1-2; D may be TRBD1 (6 bases). The V gene lost 8 bases and the J gene lost 5 bases, with 15 bases spanning the gap. CDR1 and CDR2 from the germline V gene are SGHVS and FQNEAQ. This CDR3 is 13 amino acids long. CDR3 in DNA: TGTGCCAGCGGATCCTCAGGGGAATATGGCTACACCTTC. Translated: CASGSSGEYGYTF. The full variable domain, its missing parts supplied by reference TRBV7-8 and TRBJ1-2, is GAGVSQSPRYKVAKRGQDVALRCDPISGHVSLFWYQQALGQGPEFLTYFQNEAQLDKSGLPSDRFFAERPEGSVSTLKIQRTQQEDSAVYLCASGSSGEYGYTFGSGTRLTVV.

The chain employs TRBV9 and TRBJ2-1; D unclear. V was cut by 2 bases and J by 9 bases, with 12 bases left in between. This CDR3 is built from 13 residues. Germline V gene data show CDR1 as SGDLS and CDR2 as YYNGEE. The CDR3 sequence is CASSVSNWGEQFF. For the CDR3, the DNA is TGTGCCAGCAGCGTTAGTAACTGGGGTGAGCAGTTCTTC.

This clone was seen a few times. The chain carries TRBV27 and TRBJ2-1; the D gene is possibly TRBD1 (6 bases). CDR3 length: 15 amino acids. Germline V CDR1 and CDR2: MNHEY, SMNVEV (reference sequence). V lost 5 bases to trimming and J lost 1 base, with 12 bases between them. For the CDR3, the DNA is TGTGCCAGCAGTCCGGACAGTTGGTCCTACAATGAGCAGTTCTTC. Amino acids: CASSPDSWSYNEQFF.

J is TRBJ2-7 and V is TRBV4-1, with 12 nucleotides matching TRBD2. With 10 bases clipped from V and 2 bases from J, the junction kept 9 bases outside the gene matches. This CDR3 contains 15 residues. Germline V lookup: CDR1 MGHRA, CDR2 YSYEKL. CDR3 residues: CAIGSSGRVPYEQYF. CDR3 nucleotides: TGCGCCATAGGGTCTAGCGGGAGGGTCCCCTACGAGCAGTACTTC.

The chain joins TRBV5-5 to TRBJ2-7, with D unclear. V lost 3 bases and J 2 bases, leaving 9 bases between the germline ends. CDR1 SGHKS and CDR2 YYEKEE come from the germline V gene (reference sequence). The CDR3 runs 13 residues. CDR3 residues: CASSSPGTYEQYF. The CDR3 region has the DNA TGTGCCAGCAGCTCCCCAGGTACCTACGAGCAGTACTTC.

V gene TRBV6-6 combines with J gene TRBJ1-5, with D possibly matching TRBD1 (5 bases). This CDR3 spans 14 amino acids. V was pared by 6 bases and J by 6 bases, with 15 bases between. Germline V CDR1 and CDR2: MNHNY, SVGAGI (reference sequence). The CDR3 DNA reads as TGTGCCAGCAGCCCGACGAGGGGCGGTCAGCCCCAGCATTTT. Residues: CASSPTRGGQPQHF.

The rearrangement joins TRBV6-1 to TRBJ1-4; TRBD1 might be the D (6 bases). Trimming removed 1 base at V and 11 bases at J, with 11 bases between. Germline V gene lookup returns CDR1 MNHNS and CDR2 SASEGT. CDR3 size: 13 residues. CDR3 sequence: CASSEGGQTKLFF. The CDR3 nucleotides are TGTGCCAGCAGTGAAGGTGGACAGACTAAACTGTTTTTT.